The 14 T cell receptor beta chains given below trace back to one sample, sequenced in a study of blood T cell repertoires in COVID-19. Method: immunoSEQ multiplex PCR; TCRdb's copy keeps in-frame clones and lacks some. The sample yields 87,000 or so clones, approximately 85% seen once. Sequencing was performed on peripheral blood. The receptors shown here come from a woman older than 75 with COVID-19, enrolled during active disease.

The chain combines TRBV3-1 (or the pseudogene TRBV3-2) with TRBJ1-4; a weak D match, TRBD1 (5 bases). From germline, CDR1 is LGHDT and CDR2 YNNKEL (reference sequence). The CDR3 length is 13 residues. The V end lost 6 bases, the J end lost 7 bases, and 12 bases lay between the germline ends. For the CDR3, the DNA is TGTGCCAGCAGGCCCCGGGACTTTGAAAAACTGTTTTTT. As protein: CASRPRDFEKLFF.

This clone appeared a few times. CDR3 coding DNA: TGTGCCAGCAGATCTCAGACTAGCGGGGGGGAGACCCAGTACTTC. This encodes CASRSQTSGGETQYF. The J gene is TRBJ2-5, the V gene TRBV7-6; TRBD2 matches 13 bases. Trimming at V came to 6 bases and at J to 5 bases, leaving 6 bases not matched to a gene. CDR3 size: 15 residues. Germline V gene sequence: CDR1 SGHVS, CDR2 FNYEAQ.

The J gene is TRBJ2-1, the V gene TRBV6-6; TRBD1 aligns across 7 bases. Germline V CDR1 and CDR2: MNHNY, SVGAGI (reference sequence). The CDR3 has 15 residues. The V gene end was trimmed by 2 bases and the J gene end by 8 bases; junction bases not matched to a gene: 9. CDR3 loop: CASSYRQGHWDEQFF. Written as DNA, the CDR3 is TGTGCCAGCAGTTACCGACAGGGTCACTGGGATGAGCAGTTCTTC.

CDR3 sequence (DNA): TGTGCCAGCAGTACGACTCGGAGCTCCTACAATGAGCAGTTCTTC. This translates into CASSTTRSSYNEQFF. The gene calls are TRBV6-5 and TRBJ2-1; no reliable D call. Trimming shortened V by 5 bases and J by 0 bases, and 11 bases separated the two germline ends. The CDR3 sequence is 15 residues long. Germline V gene data show CDR1 as MNHEY and CDR2 as SVGAGI.

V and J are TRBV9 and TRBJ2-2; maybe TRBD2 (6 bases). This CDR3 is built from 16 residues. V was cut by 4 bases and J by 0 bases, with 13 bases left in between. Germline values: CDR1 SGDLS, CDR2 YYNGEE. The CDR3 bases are TGTGCCAGCAGCCCCGTTGGCGGGGCGAACACCGGGGAGCTGTTTTTT. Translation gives CASSPVGGANTGELFF.

The DNA for the CDR3 is TGTGCCAGTCCCCCACCTATGAACACTGAAGCTTTCTTT. Its translation: CASPPPMNTEAFF. The V call is TRBV7-9, the J call TRBJ1-1; no reliable D call. This CDR3 is 13 amino acids long. In germline, CDR1 is SEHNR, CDR2 FQNEAQ (reference sequence). Deletions cut 9 bases from V and 0 bases from J, with 11 bases between.

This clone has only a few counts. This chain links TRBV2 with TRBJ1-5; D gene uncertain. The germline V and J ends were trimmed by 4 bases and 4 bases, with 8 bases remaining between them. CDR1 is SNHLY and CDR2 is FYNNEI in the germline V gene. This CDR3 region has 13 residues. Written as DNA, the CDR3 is TGTGCCAGCAGTGGGCAGACTAATCAGCCCCAGCATTTT. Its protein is CASSGQTNQPQHF.

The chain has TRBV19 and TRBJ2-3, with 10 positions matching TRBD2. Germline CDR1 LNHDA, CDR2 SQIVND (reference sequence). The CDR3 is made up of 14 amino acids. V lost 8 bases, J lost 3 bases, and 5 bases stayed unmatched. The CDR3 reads CASEAGGPTDTQYF. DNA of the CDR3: TGTGCCAGTGAAGCGGGGGGGCCAACAGATACGCAGTATTTT.

In nucleotides, the CDR3 is TGTGCCAGCTTATCACCCACCTACGAGCAGTACTTC. This sequence encodes CASLSPTYEQYF. The gene calls are TRBV18 and TRBJ2-7; D ambiguous. The germline V gene has CDR1 KGHSH and CDR2 LQKENI. V was pared by 7 bases and J by 2 bases, with 9 bases between. The CDR3 has 12 amino acids.

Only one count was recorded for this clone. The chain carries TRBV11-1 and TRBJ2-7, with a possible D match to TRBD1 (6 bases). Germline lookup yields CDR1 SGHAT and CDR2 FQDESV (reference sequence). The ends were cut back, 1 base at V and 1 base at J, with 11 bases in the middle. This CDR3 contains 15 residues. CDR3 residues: CASSLVLGQSYEQYF. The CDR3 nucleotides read TGTGCCAGCAGCTTAGTGCTTGGACAGTCCTACGAGCAGTACTTC.

The CDR3 spells CASSQGGAGTGWEKLFF. CDR3 in DNA: TGCGCCAGCAGCCAGGGTGGAGCCGGGACAGGGTGGGAAAAACTGTTTTTT. This sequence joins TRBV4-3 and TRBJ1-4; 9 bases align to TRBD1. Looked up from germline, CDR1 is LGHNA and CDR2 is YSLEER. The CDR3 has 17 residues. Trimming cost V 3 bases and J 8 bases; bases outside gene matches: 13.

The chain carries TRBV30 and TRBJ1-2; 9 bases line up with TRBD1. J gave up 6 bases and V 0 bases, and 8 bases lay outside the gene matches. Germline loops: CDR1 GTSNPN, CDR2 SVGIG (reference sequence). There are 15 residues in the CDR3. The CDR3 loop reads CAWSVGIRDRDGYTF. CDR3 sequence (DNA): TGTGCCTGGAGTGTTGGGATCCGGGACAGGGATGGCTACACCTTC. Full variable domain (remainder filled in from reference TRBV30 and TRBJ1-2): SQTIHQWPATLVQPVGSPLSLECTVEGTSNPNLYWYRQAAGRGLQLLFYSVGIGQISSEVPQNLSASRPQDRQFILSSKKLLLSDSGFYLCAWSVGIRDRDGYTFGSGTRLTVV.

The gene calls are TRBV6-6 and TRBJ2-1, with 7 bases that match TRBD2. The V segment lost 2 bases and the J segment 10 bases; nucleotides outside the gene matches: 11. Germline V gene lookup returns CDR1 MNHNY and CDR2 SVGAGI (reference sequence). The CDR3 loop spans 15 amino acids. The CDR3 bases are TGTGCCAGCAGTTACCAGGGAGGGCCATTAAAGGAGCAGTTCTTC. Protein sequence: CASSYQGGPLKEQFF.

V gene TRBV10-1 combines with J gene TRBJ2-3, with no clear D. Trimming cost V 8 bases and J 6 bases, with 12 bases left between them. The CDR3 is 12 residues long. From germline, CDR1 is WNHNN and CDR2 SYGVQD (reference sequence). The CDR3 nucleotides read TGCGCCAGCGGGTCTGACGGGGATACGCAGTATTTT. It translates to CASGSDGDTQYF.